The clone carrying this TCR beta chain showed up just once. The target antigen is unknown. Germline V gene sequence: CDR1 MNHNY, CDR2 SVGAGI (reference sequence). The CDR3 runs to 12 residues. V lost 8 bases, J lost 7 bases, and 14 bases lay in between. This sample stems from a study of neoadjuvant anti-PD-1 for oral cavity cancer. Looking at the study overall: Non-progressing patients received a fourth nivolumab dose near day 43, then surgery on days 50-56. Study-wide findings and caveats: Higher pretreatment Treg/Th17 ratios tracked higher pretreatment blood clonality.

As to time point: after neoadjuvant nivolumab, at surgical resection. Cohort: HPV-negative, locally advanced oral cavity squamous cell carcinoma patients. TCRdb's copy holds only in-frame clones and misses some; the assay was immunoSEQ multiplex PCR. The table records 55,000 to 75,000 clones, roughly nine tenths of them present only once. Sample: PBMCs, taken after nivolumab (anti-PD-1) treatment. This sequence joins TRBV6-6 and TRBJ1-2; unclear D gene. This TCR was sampled from a person aged 35-79 years with oral cavity squamous cell carcinoma. The CDR3 loop is CASDQTGRGYTF. As DNA, the CDR3 is TGTGCCAGCGACCAGACTGGTCGTGGCTACACCTTC.